The clone carrying this TCR beta chain showed up just a few times. Germline CDR1 is SGHAT and CDR2 is FQNNGV. The length of the CDR3 is 16 residues. V gave up 5 bases and J gave up 4 bases, with 20 bases separating them. This sample was included in a study of technical replicates of blood from a few donors. Only in-frame clones appear in the TCRdb table, and some are missing; sequencing was by immunoSEQ multiplex PCR. This sample has 60,000 to 80,000 clones; just under 90% occur once, and the top ten carry about 5%. This chain connects TRBV11-2 to TRBJ1-2, with D perhaps matching TRBD1 (5 bases). Sequencing input: PBMCs. The receptor comes from a human donor in good health. Some clones in this sample may be carry-over from other donors' samples. The CDR3 protein is CASSPRRVGLLYGYTF. The CDR3 DNA follows: TGTGCCAGCAGCCCAAGAAGGGTGGGACTTCTCTATGGCTACACCTTC.